Shown below are 15 T cell receptor beta chains from a single sample sequenced in a study of Graves' ophthalmopathy and Graves' hyperthyroidism. RNA transcripts were the source from which TCR beta CDR3 regions were amplified. RT-PCR in the first round used HTBI primers; a second-round multiplex PCR followed. MiXCR, applied by TCRdb to the multiplex PCR reads, yields one record per CDR3 protein. The sample yields 350,000 to 400,000 distinct CDR3 sequences, about a sixth seen once. Sequencing was done on a sample of peripheral blood. Receptors originate from a woman between 18 and 30 years old with Graves' ophthalmopathy.

This chain links TRBV5-4 with TRBJ1-2; D possibly corresponds to TRBD1 (5 bases). CDR3 size: 14 residues. Deletions cut 5 bases from V and 4 bases from J, with 15 bases between. Germline V gives CDR1 SGHNT, CDR2 YYREEE (reference sequence). CDR3 nucleotide sequence: TGTGCCAGCAGTCCTGGGACCGGGAGCTATGGCTACACCTTC. It specifies CASSPGTGSYGYTF.

This clonotype has at least ten counts. The chain links TRBV7-2 to TRBJ1-1; D perhaps matches TRBD1 (6 bases). The length of the CDR3 is 13 residues. Trimming took 4 bases from V and 5 from J, leaving 11 bases between them. The V gene's germline CDR1 is SGHTA and CDR2 FQGNSA. CDR3 sequence: CASSSHRETEAFF. CDR3 DNA: TGTGCCAGCAGCTCCCACAGGGAAACTGAAGCTTTCTTT.

The sample holds many counts of this clonotype. J is TRBJ2-5 and V is TRBV27, with a possible D match to TRBD2 (5 bases). Trimming shortened V by 8 bases and J by 1 base, and 14 bases separated the two germline ends. CDR1 and CDR2 (germline): MNHEY, SMNVEV (reference sequence). The CDR3 is 14 amino acids. The CDR3 loop reads CASSSRAFQETQYF. CDR3 DNA sequence: TGTGCCAGCTCCTCGCGGGCCTTCCAAGAGACCCAGTACTTC.

In this sample, this clonotype turned up many times. The J gene is TRBJ2-2, the V gene TRBV9; no clear D gene. Per germline, CDR1 SGDLS and CDR2 YYNGEE. Trimming took 0 bases from V and 1 from J, leaving 4 bases between them. The CDR3 sequence is 14 residues long. The CDR3 here is CASSVVGNTGELFF. The CDR3 DNA sequence: TGTGCCAGCAGCGTAGTAGGGAACACCGGGGAGCTGTTTTTT.

The chain recombines TRBV3-1 with TRBJ1-1; D gene unclear. V lost 2 bases, J lost 1 base, and 11 bases lay in between. CDR1 LGHDT and CDR2 YNNKEL come from the germline V gene (reference sequence). The CDR3 loop spans 15 amino acids. In nucleotides, the CDR3 is TGTGCCAGCAGCCAATACCAGGACGGGAACACTGAAGCTTTCTTT. Amino acids: CASSQYQDGNTEAFF.

This clonotype was detected only a few times. This chain uses TRBV30 with TRBJ1-1; 7 nucleotides agree with TRBD1. This CDR3 has 17 residues. CDR1 and CDR2 from the germline V gene are GTSNPN and SVGIG (reference sequence). V was clipped by 0 bases and J by 0 bases; unmatched bases: 10. The CDR3, as DNA: TGTGCCTGGAGTGTATGGGGTAGGGGACAGATGAACACTGAAGCTTTCTTT. The encoded protein is CAWSVWGRGQMNTEAFF.

This clonotype was counted ten times or more. V usage is TRBV24-1 and J usage is TRBJ1-1, with D perhaps TRBD1 (6 bases). The CDR3 contains 12 residues. V was clipped by 4 bases and J by 10 bases, with 12 bases between them. The germline gives CDR1 KGHDR, CDR2 SFDVKD. This CDR3 reads CATSDRGRTAFF. The CDR3 coding sequence is TGTGCCACCAGTGACAGGGGCCGAACAGCTTTCTTT.

The rearrangement uses TRBV29-1 and TRBJ2-6; TRBD1 agrees at 9 bases. The CDR3 contains 16 residues. Unmatched junction bases numbered 5, after V lost 5 bases and J lost 0 bases. Germline lookup yields CDR1 SQVTM and CDR2 ANQGSEA. The CDR3 sequence is CSVPGTGNSGANVLTF. The DNA of the CDR3 is TGCAGCGTTCCCGGGACAGGGAACTCTGGGGCCAACGTCCTGACTTTC.

This rearrangement joins TRBV6-2 or TRBV6-3 to TRBJ2-7; 11 nucleotides align to TRBD2. The CDR3 has 16 amino acids. Germline CDR1 and CDR2: MNHEY and SVGEGT. V trimming: 6 bases; J trimming: 0 bases; junction bases outside the gene matches: 7. In DNA, the CDR3 is TGTGCCAGCAGGCCCTGGGGACTAGCGGCCTCCTACGAGCAGTACTTC. Translated, it gives CASRPWGLAASYEQYF.

The sample holds many counts of this clonotype. The chain combines TRBV4-2 with TRBJ1-2; D is uncertain. This CDR3 comprises 16 residues. Germline-derived CDR1 and CDR2 are LGHNA and YNFKEQ. Trimming shortened V by 11 bases and J by 4 bases, and 26 bases separated the two germline ends. The CDR3, as DNA: TGTGCCCCCAAACCCAAGGCGAGAGGCACACGCTATGGCTACACCTTC. This encodes CAPKPKARGTRYGYTF.

This clonotype has at least ten counts. The rearrangement links TRBV15 to TRBJ2-7, with TRBD2 matching 8 bases. The CDR3 has 14 amino acids. The V and J ends lost 3 bases and 12 bases, in that order; junction bases with no gene match: 13. Per the germline V gene, CDR1 is LNHNV and CDR2 is YYDKDF (reference sequence). CDR3 in DNA: TGTGCCACCAGCAGTGAGACCTCCGGGAGCGGGAGGTACTTC. This encodes CATSSETSGSGRYF. The complete variable domain, with remaining parts taken from reference TRBV15 and TRBJ2-7, reads DAMVIQNPRYQVTQFGKPVTLSCSQTLNHNVMYWYQQKSSQAPKLLFHYYDKDFNNEADTPDNFQSRRPNTSFCFLDIRSPGLGDTAMYLCATSSETSGSGRYFGPGTRLTVT.

This clonotype was recorded at least ten times. This sequence joins TRBV28 and TRBJ2-5; D not certain. V was pared by 3 bases and J by 1 base, with 9 bases between. Germline lookup yields CDR1 MDHEN and CDR2 SYDVKM. The CDR3 runs to 14 residues. The CDR3 region is CASSFNPRQETQYF. CDR3 in DNA: TGTGCCAGCAGTTTTAATCCACGCCAAGAGACCCAGTACTTC.

This clonotype occurred many times. The rearrangement uses TRBV30 and TRBJ1-1; D ambiguous. Between the trimmed V and J ends, which lost 0 bases and 11 bases, there was a span of 13 bases. The CDR3 is made up of 12 amino acids. The germline CDR1 and CDR2 sequences are GTSNPN and SVGIG (reference sequence). The CDR3 nucleotides read TGTGCCTGGAGTGTAGGGCAGCCGGATGCTTTCTTT. It codes for CAWSVGQPDAFF.

This clonotype was picked up many times. J is TRBJ2-7 and V is TRBV28; 9 bases map to TRBD2. Germline trimming cut 3 bases from V and 0 bases from J; bases unmatched to any gene: 3. This CDR3 contains 15 residues. The germline gives CDR1 MDHEN, CDR2 SYDVKM. In DNA form, the CDR3 reads TGTGCCAGCAGTTTCCAGCGGGAGGCCTCCTACGAGCAGTACTTC. Translation gives CASSFQREASYEQYF.

This clonotype was seen at least ten times. The chain combines TRBV28 with TRBJ2-5; no firm D call. Trimming removed 8 bases from V and 1 base from J, with 14 bases in between. Germline values: CDR1 MDHEN, CDR2 SYDVKM. CDR3 length: 14 amino acids. DNA for the CDR3: TGTGCCAGCGGTTCCCAGGAAACCCAAGAGACCCAGTACTTC. This codes for CASGSQETQETQYF.